A single sample is the source of the 10 T cell receptor beta chains below, sequenced in a study of graft-versus-host responses after intestinal transplantation. For these receptors, no antigen is known. Produced via immunoSEQ multiplex PCR; TCRdb's table is partial and in-frame only. Seen here are 60,000 to 65,000 clones, 90% observed once, and the top ten hold 1.5% to 2%. Here the sequenced sample was unstimulated CD8+ T cells sorted from spleen or lymph node cells, taken before transplant. These receptors were collected from a human donor who was the organ donor for an intestinal transplant.

The sample holds one count of this clone. This chain uses TRBV28 with TRBJ1-2; D not certain. V lost 6 bases to trimming and J lost 3 bases, with 17 bases between them. From germline, CDR1 is MDHEN and CDR2 SYDVKM. This CDR3 has 15 residues. The CDR3 is CASSGFHSQHYGYTF. The CDR3 DNA follows: TGTGCCAGCAGCGGATTTCACAGTCAGCACTATGGCTACACCTTC.

The CDR3 DNA is TGTGCCAGCAGGGGGACTAGCGGGAACCATGAGCAGTTCTTC. Its translation: CASRGTSGNHEQFF. The chain combines TRBV9 with TRBJ2-1, with 13 bases aligning to TRBD2. Germline V gene data show CDR1 as SGDLS and CDR2 as YYNGEE. The CDR3 has 14 residues. V trimming: 5 bases; J trimming: 8 bases; junction bases outside the gene matches: 4.

This chain connects TRBV5-1 to TRBJ1-2; D is unclear. The CDR3 extends over 13 amino acids. V lost 0 bases, J lost 8 bases, and 11 bases lay in between. The germline CDR1 and CDR2 sequences are SGHRS and YFSETQ. The CDR3 coding sequence is TGCGCCAGCAGCTTGGACCGGAGTCTGGGCTACACCTTC. Amino acids: CASSLDRSLGYTF.

The CDR3 sequence is CASRHLSSYEQYF. CDR3 coding DNA: TGTGCCAGCAGGCACCTCAGCTCCTACGAGCAGTACTTC. The chain has TRBV7-9 and TRBJ2-7; no firm D call. The germline V and J ends were trimmed by 6 bases and 0 bases, with 9 bases remaining between them. In germline, CDR1 is SEHNR, CDR2 FQNEAQ (reference sequence). This CDR3 is built from 13 residues.

The chain joins TRBV5-5 to TRBJ2-1, with 11 bases matching TRBD2. With 4 bases clipped from V and 6 bases from J, the junction kept 12 bases outside the gene matches. Germline CDR1 and CDR2: SGHKS and YYEKEE (reference sequence). The length of the CDR3 is 17 residues. As DNA, the CDR3 is TGTGCCAGCAGCCGGGGACTAGCGGAAACTAGCCCCAATGAGCAGTTCTTC. This gives the protein CASSRGLAETSPNEQFF.

This clone was counted only a few times. V usage is TRBV5-1 and J usage is TRBJ1-2; D unclear. The V gene's germline CDR1 is SGHRS and CDR2 YFSETQ. Trimming stripped 2 bases from V and 6 bases from J, with 11 bases between. The CDR3 runs to 13 residues. CDR3 nucleotide sequence: TGCGCCAGCAGCTTTGGTCCGGGGAATGGCTACACCTTC. Encoded protein: CASSFGPGNGYTF.

By its share, this clone is medium-sized. This sequence joins TRBV2 and TRBJ2-7, with D possibly matching TRBD1 (5 bases). CDR1 and CDR2 from the germline V gene are SNHLY and FYNNEI. With 10 bases removed from V and 2 bases from J, the gap between germline ends came to 12 bases. CDR3 length: 12 residues. Written as DNA, the CDR3 is TGTGCCACTATGACAGCTACCTACGAGCAGTACTTC. It codes for CATMTATYEQYF.

V usage is TRBV5-8 and J usage is TRBJ1-5; D is unclear. Germline values: CDR1 SGHTS, CDR2 YDEGEE. The CDR3 extends over 15 amino acids. Trimming removed 3 bases at V and 3 bases at J, with 13 bases between. The DNA of the CDR3 is TGTGCCAGCAGCTCAGGCGGGGTTAACAATCAGCCCCAGCATTTT. As protein: CASSSGGVNNQPQHF. Using reference TRBV5-8 and TRBJ1-5 for the parts outside the CDR3, the full variable domain is EAGVTQSPTHLIKTRGQQATLRCSPISGHTSVYWYQQALGLGLQFLLWYDEGEERNRGNFPPRFSGRQFPNYSSELNVNALELEDSALYLCASSSGGVNNQPQHFGDGTRLSIL.

This chain uses TRBV28 with TRBJ2-1, with 8 nucleotides matching TRBD2. After removal of 1 base from V and 7 bases from J, the junction contained 3 bases not matched to a gene. The CDR3 consists of 14 residues. Germline lookup yields CDR1 MDHEN and CDR2 SYDVKM. CDR3 amino acids: CASSLLERENEQFF. DNA for the CDR3: TGTGCCAGCAGTTTATTGGAGCGGGAGAATGAGCAGTTCTTC.

The chain has TRBV27 and TRBJ2-1; D remains ambiguous. V lost 3 bases to trimming and J lost 5 bases, with 8 bases between them. The CDR3 covers 13 residues. From germline, CDR1 is MNHEY and CDR2 SMNVEV (reference sequence). The CDR3 region has the DNA TGTGCCAGCAGTTTTCAGGCTAACAATGAGCAGTTCTTC. Its translation is CASSFQANNEQFF.